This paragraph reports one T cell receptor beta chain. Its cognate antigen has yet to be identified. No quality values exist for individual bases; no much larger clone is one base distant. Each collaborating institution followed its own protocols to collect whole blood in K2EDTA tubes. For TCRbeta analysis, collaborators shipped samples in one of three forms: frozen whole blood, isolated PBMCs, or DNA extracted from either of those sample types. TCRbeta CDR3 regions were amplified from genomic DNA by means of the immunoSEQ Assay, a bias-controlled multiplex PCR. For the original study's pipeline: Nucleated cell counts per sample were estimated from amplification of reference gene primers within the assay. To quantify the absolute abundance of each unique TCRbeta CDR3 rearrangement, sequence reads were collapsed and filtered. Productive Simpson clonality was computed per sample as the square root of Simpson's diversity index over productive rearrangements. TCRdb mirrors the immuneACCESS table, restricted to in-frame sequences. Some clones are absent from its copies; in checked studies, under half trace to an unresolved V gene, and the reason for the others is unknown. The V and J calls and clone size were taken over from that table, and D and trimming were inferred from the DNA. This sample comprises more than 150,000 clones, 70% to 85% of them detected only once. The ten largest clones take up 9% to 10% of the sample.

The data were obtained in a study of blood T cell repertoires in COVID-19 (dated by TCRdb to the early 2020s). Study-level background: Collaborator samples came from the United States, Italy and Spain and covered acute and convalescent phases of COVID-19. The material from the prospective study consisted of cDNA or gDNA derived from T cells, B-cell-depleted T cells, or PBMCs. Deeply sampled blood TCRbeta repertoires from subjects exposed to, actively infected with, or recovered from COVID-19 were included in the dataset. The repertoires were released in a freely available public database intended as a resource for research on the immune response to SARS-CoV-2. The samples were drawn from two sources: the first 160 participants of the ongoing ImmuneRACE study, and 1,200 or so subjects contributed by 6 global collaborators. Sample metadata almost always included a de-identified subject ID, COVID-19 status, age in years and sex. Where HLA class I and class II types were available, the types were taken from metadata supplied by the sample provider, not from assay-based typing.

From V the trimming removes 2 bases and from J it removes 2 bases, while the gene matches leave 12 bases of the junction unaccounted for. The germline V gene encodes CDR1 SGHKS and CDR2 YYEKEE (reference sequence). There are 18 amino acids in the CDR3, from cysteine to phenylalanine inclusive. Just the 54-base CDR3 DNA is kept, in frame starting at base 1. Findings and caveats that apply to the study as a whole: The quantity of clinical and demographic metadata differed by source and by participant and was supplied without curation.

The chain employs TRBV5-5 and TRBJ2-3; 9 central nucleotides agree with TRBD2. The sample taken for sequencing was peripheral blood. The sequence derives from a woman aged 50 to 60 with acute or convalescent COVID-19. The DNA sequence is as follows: TGTGCCAGCAGCTTCGAGGCTAGCGGGGATCCTTACACAGATACGCAGTATTTT. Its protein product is CASSFEASGDPYTDTQYF.